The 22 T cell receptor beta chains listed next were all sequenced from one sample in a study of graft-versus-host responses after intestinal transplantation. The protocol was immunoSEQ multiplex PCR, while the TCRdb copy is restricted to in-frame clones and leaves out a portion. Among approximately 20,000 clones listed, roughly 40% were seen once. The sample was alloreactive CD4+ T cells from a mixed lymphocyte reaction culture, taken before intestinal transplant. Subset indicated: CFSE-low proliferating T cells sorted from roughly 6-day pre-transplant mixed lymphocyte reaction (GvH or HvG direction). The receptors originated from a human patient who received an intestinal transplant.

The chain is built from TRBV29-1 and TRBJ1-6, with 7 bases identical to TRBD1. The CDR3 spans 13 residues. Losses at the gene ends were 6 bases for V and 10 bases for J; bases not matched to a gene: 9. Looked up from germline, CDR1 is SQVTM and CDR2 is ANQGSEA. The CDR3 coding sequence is TGCAGCGTAGCCGACAGGGTAAACTCACCCCTCCACTTT. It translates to CSVADRVNSPLHF.

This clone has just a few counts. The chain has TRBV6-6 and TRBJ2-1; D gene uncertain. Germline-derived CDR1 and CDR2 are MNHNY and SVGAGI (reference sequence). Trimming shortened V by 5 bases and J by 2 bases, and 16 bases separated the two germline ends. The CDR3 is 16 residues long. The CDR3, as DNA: TGTGCCAGCAGTCCGTTACTCAGGACGGCCTACAATGAGCAGTTCTTC. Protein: CASSPLLRTAYNEQFF.

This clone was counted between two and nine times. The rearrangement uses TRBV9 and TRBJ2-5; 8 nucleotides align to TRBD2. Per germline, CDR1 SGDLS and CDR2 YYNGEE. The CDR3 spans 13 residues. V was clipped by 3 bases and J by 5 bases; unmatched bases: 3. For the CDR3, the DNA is TGTGCCAGCAGCGCGACTAGCGTGGAGACCCAGTACTTC. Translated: CASSATSVETQYF.

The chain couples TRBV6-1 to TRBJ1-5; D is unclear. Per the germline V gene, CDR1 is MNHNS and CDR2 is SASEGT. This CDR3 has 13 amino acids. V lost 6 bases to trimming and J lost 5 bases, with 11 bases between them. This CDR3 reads CASSRRVDQPQHF. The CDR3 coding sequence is TGTGCCAGCAGCCGTAGGGTTGATCAGCCCCAGCATTTT.

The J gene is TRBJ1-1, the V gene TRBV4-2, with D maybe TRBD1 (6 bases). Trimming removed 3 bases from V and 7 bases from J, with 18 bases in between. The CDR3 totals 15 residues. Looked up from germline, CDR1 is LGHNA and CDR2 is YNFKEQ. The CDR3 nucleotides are TGTGCCAGCAGCCACGCGGGACACGGAGAACGTGAAGCTTTCTTT. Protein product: CASSHAGHGEREAFF.

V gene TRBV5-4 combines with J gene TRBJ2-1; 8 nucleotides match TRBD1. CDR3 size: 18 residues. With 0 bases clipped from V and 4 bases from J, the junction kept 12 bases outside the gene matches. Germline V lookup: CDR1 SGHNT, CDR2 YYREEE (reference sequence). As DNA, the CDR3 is TGTGCCAGCAGCTTGGCCCCAGTTCTCGGGACAGGTTACAATGAGCAGTTCTTC. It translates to CASSLAPVLGTGYNEQFF.

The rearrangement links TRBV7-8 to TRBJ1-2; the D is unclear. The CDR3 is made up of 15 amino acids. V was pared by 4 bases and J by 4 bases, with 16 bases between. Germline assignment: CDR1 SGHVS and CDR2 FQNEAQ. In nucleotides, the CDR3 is TGTGCCAGCAGCTCTGAACTCCATTACTCCTATGGCTACACCTTC. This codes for CASSSELHYSYGYTF.

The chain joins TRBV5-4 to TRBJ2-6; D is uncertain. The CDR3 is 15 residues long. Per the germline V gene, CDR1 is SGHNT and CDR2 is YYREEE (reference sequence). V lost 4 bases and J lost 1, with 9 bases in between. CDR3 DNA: TGTGCCAGCAGCGCGTGGAAGTCTGGGGCCAACGTCCTGACTTTC. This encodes CASSAWKSGANVLTF.

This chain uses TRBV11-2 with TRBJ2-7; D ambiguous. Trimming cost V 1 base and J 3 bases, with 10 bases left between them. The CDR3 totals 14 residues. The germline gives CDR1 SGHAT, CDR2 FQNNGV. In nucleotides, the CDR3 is TGTGCCAGCAGCTTAGGCCGGTCGGGCTACGAGCAGTACTTC. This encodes CASSLGRSGYEQYF. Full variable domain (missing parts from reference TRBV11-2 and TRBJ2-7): EAGVAQSPRYKIIEKRQSVAFWCNPISGHATLYWYQQILGQGPKLLIQFQNNGVVDDSQLPKDRFSAERLKGVDSTLKIQPAKLEDSAVYLCASSLGRSGYEQYFGPGTRLTVT.

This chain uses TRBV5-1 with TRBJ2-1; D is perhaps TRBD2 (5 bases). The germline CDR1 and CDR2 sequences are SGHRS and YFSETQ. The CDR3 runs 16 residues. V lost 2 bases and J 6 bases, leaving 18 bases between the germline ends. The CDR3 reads CASSLRSSKGSNEQFF. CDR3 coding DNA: TGCGCCAGCAGCTTAAGGAGTTCGAAAGGGAGCAATGAGCAGTTCTTC.

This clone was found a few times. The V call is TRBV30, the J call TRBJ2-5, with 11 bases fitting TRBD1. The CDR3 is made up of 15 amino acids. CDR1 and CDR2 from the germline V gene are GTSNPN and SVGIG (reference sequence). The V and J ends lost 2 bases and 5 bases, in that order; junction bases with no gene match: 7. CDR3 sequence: CAWSPGQGAWETQYF. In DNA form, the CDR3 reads TGTGCCTGGAGTCCAGGACAGGGGGCGTGGGAGACCCAGTACTTC.

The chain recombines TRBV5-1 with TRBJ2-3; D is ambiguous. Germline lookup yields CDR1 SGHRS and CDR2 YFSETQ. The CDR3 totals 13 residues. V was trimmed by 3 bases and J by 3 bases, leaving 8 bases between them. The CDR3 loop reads CASSSLPTDTQYF. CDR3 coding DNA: TGCGCCAGCAGCTCACTACCGACAGATACGCAGTATTTT. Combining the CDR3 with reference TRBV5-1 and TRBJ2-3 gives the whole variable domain KAGVTQTPRYLIKTRGQQVTLSCSPISGHRSVSWYQQTPGQGLQFLFEYFSETQRNKGNFPGRFSGRQFSNSRSEMNVSTLELGDSALYLCASSSLPTDTQYFGPGTRLTVL.

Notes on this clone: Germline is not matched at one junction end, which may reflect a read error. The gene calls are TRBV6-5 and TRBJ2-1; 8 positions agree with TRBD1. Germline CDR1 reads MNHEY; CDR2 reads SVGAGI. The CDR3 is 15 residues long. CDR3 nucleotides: TGTGCCAGCAGTTACACAGGGGGTGTGGGCAATCAGCAGTTCTTC. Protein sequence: CASSYTGGVGNQQFF.

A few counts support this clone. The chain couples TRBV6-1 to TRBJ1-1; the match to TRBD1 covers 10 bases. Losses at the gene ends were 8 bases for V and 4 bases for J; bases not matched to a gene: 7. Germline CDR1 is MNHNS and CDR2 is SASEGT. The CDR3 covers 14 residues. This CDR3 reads CASGSRDRGTEAFF. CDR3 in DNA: TGTGCCAGCGGCTCCCGGGACAGGGGCACTGAAGCTTTCTTT.

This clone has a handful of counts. CDR3: CASSKDRVRGQPQHF. The DNA for the CDR3 is TGTGCCAGCAGTAAAGACAGGGTCCGGGGCCAGCCCCAGCATTTT. This sequence joins TRBV6-6 and TRBJ1-5; TRBD1 matches at 7 bases. Germline V gives CDR1 MNHNY, CDR2 SVGAGI (reference sequence). The CDR3 runs to 15 residues. V lost 5 bases, J lost 7 bases, and 11 bases stayed unmatched.

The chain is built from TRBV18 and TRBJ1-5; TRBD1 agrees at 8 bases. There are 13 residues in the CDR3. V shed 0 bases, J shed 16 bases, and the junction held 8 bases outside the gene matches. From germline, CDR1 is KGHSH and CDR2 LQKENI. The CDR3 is CASSPPGTGYKHF. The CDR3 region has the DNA TGTGCCAGCTCACCACCCGGGACAGGATACAAACATTTT.

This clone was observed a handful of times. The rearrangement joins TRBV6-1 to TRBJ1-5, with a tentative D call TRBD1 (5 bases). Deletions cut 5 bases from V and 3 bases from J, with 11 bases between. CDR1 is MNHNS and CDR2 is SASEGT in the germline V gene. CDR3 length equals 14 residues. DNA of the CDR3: TGTGCCAGCAGTTTACAGGAGATCAATCAGCCCCAGCATTTT. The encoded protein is CASSLQEINQPQHF.

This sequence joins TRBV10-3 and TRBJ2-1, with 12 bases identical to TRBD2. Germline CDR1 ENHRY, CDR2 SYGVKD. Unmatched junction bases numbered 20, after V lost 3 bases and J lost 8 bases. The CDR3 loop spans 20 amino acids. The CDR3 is CAISDRRTSGGTGGGDEQFF. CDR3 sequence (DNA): TGTGCCATCAGTGACAGACGAACTAGCGGGGGGACCGGCGGTGGGGATGAGCAGTTCTTC.

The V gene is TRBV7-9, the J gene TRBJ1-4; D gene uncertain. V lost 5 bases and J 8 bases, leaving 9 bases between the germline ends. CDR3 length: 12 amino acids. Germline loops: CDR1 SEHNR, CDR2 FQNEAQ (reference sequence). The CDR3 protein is CASSGIKEKLFF. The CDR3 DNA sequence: TGTGCCAGCAGCGGAATAAAGGAAAAACTGTTTTTT. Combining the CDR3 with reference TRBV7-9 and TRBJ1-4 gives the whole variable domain DTGVSQNPRHKITKRGQNVTFRCDPISEHNRLYWYRQTLGQGPEFLTYFQNEAQLEKSRLLSDRFSAERPKGSFSTLEIQRTEQGDSAMYLCASSGIKEKLFFGSGTQLSVL.

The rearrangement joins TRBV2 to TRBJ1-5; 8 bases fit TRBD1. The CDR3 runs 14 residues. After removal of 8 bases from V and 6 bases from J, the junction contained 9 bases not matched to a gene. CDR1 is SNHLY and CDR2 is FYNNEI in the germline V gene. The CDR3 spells CASSDRVLIQPQHF. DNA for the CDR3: TGTGCCAGCTCGGACAGGGTCTTGATTCAGCCCCAGCATTTT.

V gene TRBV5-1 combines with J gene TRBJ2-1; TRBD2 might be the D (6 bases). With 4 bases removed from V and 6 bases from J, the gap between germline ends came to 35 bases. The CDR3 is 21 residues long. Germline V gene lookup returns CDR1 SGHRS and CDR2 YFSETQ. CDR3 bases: TGCGCCAGCAGCGAGGATCATATAAATTGGACTATCTTTCGCCGACTCAATGAGCAGTTCTTC. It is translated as CASSEDHINWTIFRRLNEQFF.

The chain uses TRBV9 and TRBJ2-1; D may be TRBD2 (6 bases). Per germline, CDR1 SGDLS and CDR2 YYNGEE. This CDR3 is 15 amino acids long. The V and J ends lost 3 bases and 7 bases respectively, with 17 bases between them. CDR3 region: CASSEKEGFVNEQFF. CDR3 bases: TGTGCCAGCAGCGAGAAGGAGGGGTTCGTGAATGAGCAGTTCTTC.